The next 5 T cell receptor beta chains were all read from a single sample in a study of blood T cell repertoires in COVID-19. Some clones are missing from TCRdb's copy, which holds only in-frame ones; the method was immunoSEQ multiplex PCR. Among about 51,000 clones, about 86% were seen once, and the ten largest hold 4% to 5%. The sequenced material came from peripheral blood. Receptors originate from a man at least 80 years old with active COVID-19.

V gene TRBV28 combines with J gene TRBJ1-3; tentative D call: TRBD1 (6 bases). The CDR3 spans 15 residues. Germline V gene data show CDR1 as MDHEN and CDR2 as SYDVKM. V was trimmed by 7 bases and J by 0 bases, leaving 13 bases between them. CDR3 amino acids: CASISPRGSGNTIYF. CDR3 DNA sequence: TGTGCCAGCATCTCCCCCAGGGGCTCTGGAAACACCATATATTTT.

The J gene is TRBJ2-3, the V gene TRBV7-8; no clear D. V was trimmed by 0 bases and J by 7 bases, leaving 11 bases between them. The CDR3 consists of 14 residues. The germline V gene encodes CDR1 SGHVS and CDR2 FQNEAQ. Written as DNA, the CDR3 is TGTGCCAGCAGCTTAGCCGGCTCGCGGAATACGCAGTATTTT. As protein: CASSLAGSRNTQYF.

The V gene is TRBV28, the J gene TRBJ2-5, with 8 nucleotides matching TRBD1. Germline V gives CDR1 MDHEN, CDR2 SYDVKM. The CDR3 consists of 15 residues. Germline trimming cut 5 bases from V and 4 bases from J; bases unmatched to any gene: 9. The CDR3 reads CASSPSAGGGETQYF. In DNA, the CDR3 is TGTGCCAGCAGTCCATCAGCAGGGGGCGGAGAGACCCAGTACTTC.

The rearrangement uses TRBV5-6 and TRBJ2-5; 7 nucleotides line up with TRBD2. Germline V gene sequence: CDR1 SGHDT, CDR2 YYEEEE. The junction had 9 bases not matched to a gene; V was cut back by 5 bases and J by 2 bases. CDR3 length: 15 residues. The CDR3 loop reads CASRAGEIKQETQYF. As DNA, the CDR3 is TGTGCCAGCAGGGCGGGAGAGATTAAACAAGAGACCCAGTACTTC.

The gene calls are TRBV11-1 and TRBJ2-7, with D uncertain. V was trimmed by 4 bases and J by 5 bases, leaving 3 bases between them. In germline, CDR1 is SGHAT, CDR2 FQDESV (reference sequence). The CDR3 spans 10 residues. The CDR3 DNA reads as TGTGCCAGCAGCTCTAACGAGCAGTACTTC. Translation gives CASSSNEQYF.